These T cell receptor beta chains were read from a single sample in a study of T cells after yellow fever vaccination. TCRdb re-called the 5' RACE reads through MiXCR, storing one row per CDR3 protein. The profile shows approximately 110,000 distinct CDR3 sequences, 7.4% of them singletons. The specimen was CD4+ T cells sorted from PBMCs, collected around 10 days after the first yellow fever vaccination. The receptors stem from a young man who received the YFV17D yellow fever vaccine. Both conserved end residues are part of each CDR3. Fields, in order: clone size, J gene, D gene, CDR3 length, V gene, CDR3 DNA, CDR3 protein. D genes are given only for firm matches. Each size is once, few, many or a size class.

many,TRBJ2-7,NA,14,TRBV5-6,TGTGCCAGCAGGAGTTACACCCTATCCTACGAGCAGTACTTC,CASRSYTLSYEQYF
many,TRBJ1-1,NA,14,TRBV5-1,TGCGCCAGCAGCTTGTCAGCCGCGAACACTGAAGCTTTCTTT,CASSLSAANTEAFF
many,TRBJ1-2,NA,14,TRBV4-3,TGCGCCAGCAGCCAAGATCTCTCTCGCCGAGACCTTTCCTTC,CASSQDLSRRDLSF
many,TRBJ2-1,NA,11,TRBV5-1,TGCGCCAGCAGCTTAACCAGGGAGCAGTTCTTC,CASSLTREQFF
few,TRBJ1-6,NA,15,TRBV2,TGTGCCAGCAGGGAAGGGACGGGCCATAATTCACCCCTCCACTTT,CASREGTGHNSPLHF
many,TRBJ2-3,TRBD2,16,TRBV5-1,TGCGCCAGCAGCTTGGTTCCAGCGGGGGGGACAGATACGCAGTATTTT,CASSLVPAGGTDTQYF
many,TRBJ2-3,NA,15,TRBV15,TGTGCCACCAGCAGAGGAAACCTGGGCACAGATACGCAGTATTTT,CATSRGNLGTDTQYF
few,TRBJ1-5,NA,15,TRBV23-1,TGCGCCAGCAGTCAACCCCGACCCCGGGATCAGCCCCAGCATTTT,CASSQPRPRDQPQHF
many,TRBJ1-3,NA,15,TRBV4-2,TGTGCCAGCAGCCAGACCGGGACACAGCACCTACCCATATATTTT,CASSQTGTQHLPIYF
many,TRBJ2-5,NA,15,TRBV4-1,TGCGCCAGCAGCCAAGCCGGGACTCGCCAAGAGACCCAGTACTTC,CASSQAGTRQETQYF
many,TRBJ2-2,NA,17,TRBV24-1,TGTGCCACCAGTGAAACAACCCGGGACATTCTCACCGGGGAGCTGTTTTTT,CATSETTRDILTGELFF
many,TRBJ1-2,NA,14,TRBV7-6,TGTGCCAGCAGCGACGTCCTAGCCCAAGGCGGCTACACCTTC,CASSDVLAQGGYTF
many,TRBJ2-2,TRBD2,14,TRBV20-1,TGCAGTGCAAAAGCGGGGGGCGTCACCGGGGAGCTGTTTTTT,CSAKAGGVTGELFF
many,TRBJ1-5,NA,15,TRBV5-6,TGTGCCAGCAGCCTCACAGGGATTAGCAATCAGCCCCAGCATTTT,CASSLTGISNQPQHF